Listed below are T cell receptor beta chains from one sample, sequenced in a study of T cell changes during pregnancy in multiple sclerosis. Using immunoSEQ multiplex PCR, the repertoire was profiled, and TCRdb retains in-frame clones only, with some absent. The table records around 38,000 clones, roughly nine tenths of them present only once. The sample here was CD8+ T cells from peripheral blood mononuclear cells, taken in the third trimester of pregnancy. The source of these receptors is a female donor with multiple sclerosis, enrolled in a pregnancy study. Each CDR3 is given with its conserved first and last residue. Each record gives: V gene, J gene, D gene, CDR3 protein, CDR3 DNA. A D gene is named only where the DNA matches it firmly.

>TRBV7-8|TRBJ2-1|-
CASSYPRTRRPSDEQFF
TGTGCCAGCAGCTACCCCCGGACCAGGAGGCCATCCGATGAGCAGTTCTTC
>TRBV7-9|TRBJ1-4|TRBD1
CASSSNRGPNEKLFF
TGTGCCAGCAGCTCCAACAGGGGTCCTAATGAAAAACTGTTTTTT
>TRBV4-2|TRBJ2-3|TRBD2
CASSQDIGLGTDTQYF
TGTGCCAGCAGCCAAGATATTGGACTAGGTACAGATACGCAGTATTTT
>TRBV11-2|TRBJ1-5|-
CASSLFPILPNSNQPQHF
TGTGCCAGCAGCTTATTTCCCATACTCCCTAATAGCAATCAGCCCCAGCATTTT
>TRBV15|TRBJ2-7|-
CATSRVGDEQYF
TGTGCCACCAGCAGAGTGGGAGACGAGCAGTACTTC
>TRBV19|TRBJ2-1|TRBD2
CASSILGLADEQFF
TGTGCCAGTAGTATCCTTGGACTAGCCGATGAGCAGTTCTTC
>TRBV29-1|TRBJ1-1|TRBD1
CSVEGGQGDTEAFF
TGCAGCGTTGAAGGGGGACAGGGGGACACTGAAGCTTTCTTT
>TRBV27|TRBJ2-7|-
CASSLSMKREQYF
TGTGCCAGCAGTTTATCGATGAAGCGTGAGCAGTACTTC
>TRBV29-1|TRBJ2-1|-
CSVVGSAGEQFF
TGCAGCGTTGTCGGGAGTGCGGGGGAGCAGTTCTTC
>TRBV14|TRBJ2-1|TRBD2
CASSPRLAGDPGRNEQFF
TGTGCCAGCAGCCCCCGACTAGCGGGAGACCCGGGCCGCAATGAGCAGTTCTTC
>TRBV9|TRBJ2-3|TRBD2
CATGTSGASTDTQYF
TGTGCCACCGGGACTAGCGGAGCTAGCACAGATACGCAGTATTTT